The 3 T cell receptor beta chains below come from one sample, sequenced in a study of CD8 T cells in Susac syndrome. RNA, at about 0.45 to 1 ug, was reverse transcribed with random hexamers. TCRdb re-derived calls from the immunoSEQ multiplex PCR reads in MiXCR, one entry per CDR3 protein. This table has roughly 160,000 distinct CDR3 sequences, around 94% appearing once. Sequencing was performed on CD4+ T cells from PBMCs. These receptors were collected from a human donor in good health.

The chain uses TRBV11-1 and TRBJ2-7; D may be TRBD2 (6 bases). V shed 6 bases and J shed 2 bases, with 11 bases lying between them. CDR1 and CDR2 from the germline V gene are SGHAT and FQDESV (reference sequence). The CDR3 is 13 amino acids. The CDR3: CASRSAGPYEQYF. The CDR3 nucleotides are TGTGCCAGCAGATCCGCGGGACCCTACGAGCAGTACTTC.

The chain employs TRBV7-9 and TRBJ2-1; D possibly uses TRBD1 or TRBD2 (6 bases each). Germline V gene data show CDR1 as SEHNR and CDR2 as FQNEAQ (reference sequence). The CDR3 is made up of 14 amino acids. Trimming left V 1 base short and J 6 bases short, with 10 bases between. CDR3 nucleotides: TGTGCCAGCAGCTTAGTGGGGGGCGGCAATGAGCAGTTCTTC. This gives the protein CASSLVGGGNEQFF.

In regard to this clonotype: At one of its ends the junction is not consistent with the germline gene, which may arise from a read error. V is TRBV5-1 and J is TRBJ1-4; D is perhaps TRBD1 (5 bases). This CDR3 contains 13 residues. CDR1 and CDR2 from the germline V gene are SGHRS and YFSETQ. The CDR3 protein is CASGLQANEKLFF. The CDR3 DNA is TGCGCCAGCGGCTTACAGGCAAATGAAAAACTGTTTTTT.